This TCR beta chain was obtained from a study of T cell changes during pregnancy in multiple sclerosis. The germline gives CDR1 LNHDA, CDR2 SQIVND (reference sequence). This CDR3 has 15 amino acids. Trimming took 3 bases from V and 4 from J; bases not matched to a gene: 4. The table came from immunoSEQ multiplex PCR; TCRdb's copy has only in-frame clones and leaves some out. The table records 20,000 or so clones, approximately 89% of them present only once. This sequence originates from a female donor in good health, enrolled as a control in a pregnancy study. The specimen comprised CD8+ T cells from peripheral blood mononuclear cells, sampled after pregnancy. This chain joins TRBV19 and TRBJ1-3, with 9 bases that match TRBD1. In DNA form, the CDR3 reads TGTGCCAGTAGTATGGGGACAGGGAGCGGAAACACCATATATTTT. Translating it yields CASSMGTGSGNTIYF.